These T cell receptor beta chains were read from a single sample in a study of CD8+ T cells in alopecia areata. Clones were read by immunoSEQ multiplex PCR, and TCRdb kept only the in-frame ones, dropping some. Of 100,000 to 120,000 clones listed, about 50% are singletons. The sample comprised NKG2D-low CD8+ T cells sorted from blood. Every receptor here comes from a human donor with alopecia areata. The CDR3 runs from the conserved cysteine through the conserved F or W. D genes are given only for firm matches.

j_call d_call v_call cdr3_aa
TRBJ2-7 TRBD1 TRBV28 CASRSLQGAAYEQYF
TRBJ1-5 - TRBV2 CASRKGREYNQPQHF
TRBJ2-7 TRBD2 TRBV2 CASSEVTSGISYEQYF
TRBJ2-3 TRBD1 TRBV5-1 CASSPPDRGGLDTQYF
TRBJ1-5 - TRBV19 CATSGDTGKPQHF
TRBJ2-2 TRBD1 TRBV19 CASTSDRVHHRVGELFF
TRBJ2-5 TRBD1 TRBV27 CASSLGQGHQETQYF
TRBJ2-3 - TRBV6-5 CASSYGVRDTQYF
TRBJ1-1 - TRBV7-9 CASSPTGNTEAFF
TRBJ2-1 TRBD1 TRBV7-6 CASSDPGQNNEQFF
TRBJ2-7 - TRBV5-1 CASSPDLGLTKSYEQYF
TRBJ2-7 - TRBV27 CASSETGNSYEQYF
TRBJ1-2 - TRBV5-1 CASSLTGFDGYTF
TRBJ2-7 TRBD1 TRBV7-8 CASSPGGAEQYF
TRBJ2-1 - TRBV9 CASSVDSGNEQFF
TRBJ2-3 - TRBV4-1 CASSQDPLGADTQYF
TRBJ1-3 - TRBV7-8 CASSLVNAGLPEAIYF
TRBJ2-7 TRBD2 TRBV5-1 CASSLYAGGTYEQYF
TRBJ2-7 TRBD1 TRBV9 CASSANRGRFSEQYF
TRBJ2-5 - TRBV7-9 CASSSDTGKETQYF
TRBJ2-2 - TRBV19 CASTQGIGELFF
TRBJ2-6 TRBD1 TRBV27 CASSPHRDRILSGANVLTF
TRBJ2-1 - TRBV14 CASSQTGSRIDEQFF
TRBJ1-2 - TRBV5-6 CASSRDNYGYTF
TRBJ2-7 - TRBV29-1 CSVEVQDYEQYF
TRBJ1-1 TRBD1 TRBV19 CASSADRMSTEAFF
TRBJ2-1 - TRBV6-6 CATGGNEQFF
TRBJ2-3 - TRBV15 CATSRETRTDTQYF
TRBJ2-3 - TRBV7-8 CAGTPGVTNTDTQYF